The next 3 T cell receptor beta chains were all read from a single sample in a study of blood T cell repertoires in COVID-19. Clones were sequenced by immunoSEQ multiplex PCR, and TCRdb holds only the in-frame ones, with some missing. The data hold some 37,000 clones, with about 84% observed a single time. The sequenced material came from peripheral blood. The source is an elderly man with active or convalescent COVID-19.

The V call is TRBV7-2, the J call TRBJ2-7, with D perhaps matching TRBD2 (6 bases). V was cut by 4 bases and J by 7 bases, with 8 bases left in between. The V gene's germline CDR1 is SGHTA and CDR2 FQGNSA. The CDR3 totals 11 residues. The CDR3 nucleotides read TGTGCCAGCAGCTGGGGGAGGGAGCAGTACTTC. Amino acid sequence: CASSWGREQYF. Full variable domain (missing parts from reference TRBV7-2 and TRBJ2-7): GAGVSQSPSNKVTEKGKDVELRCDPISGHTALYWYRQSLGQGLEFLIYFQGNSAPDKSGLPSDRFSAERTGGSVSTLTIQRTQQEDSAVYLCASSWGREQYFGPGTRLTVT.

The chain has TRBV7-2 and TRBJ2-2, with 11 bases lining up with TRBD1. Germline-derived CDR1 and CDR2 are SGHTA and FQGNSA. CDR3 length: 16 residues. V dropped 3 bases and J dropped 5; count of bases not matched to a gene: 5. Here the CDR3 reads CASSLGTGGNTGELFF. CDR3 coding DNA: TGTGCCAGCAGCTTGGGGACAGGGGGGAATACCGGGGAGCTGTTTTTT.

V is TRBV6-5 and J is TRBJ2-7, with 8 bases aligning to TRBD2. The CDR3 consists of 15 residues. Per germline, CDR1 MNHEY and CDR2 SVGAGI. V dropped 1 base and J dropped 3; count of bases not matched to a gene: 5. The CDR3 nucleotides are TGTGCCAGCAGTTACTGGACTAGCCCCCTCTACGAGCAGTACTTC. It is translated as CASSYWTSPLYEQYF.